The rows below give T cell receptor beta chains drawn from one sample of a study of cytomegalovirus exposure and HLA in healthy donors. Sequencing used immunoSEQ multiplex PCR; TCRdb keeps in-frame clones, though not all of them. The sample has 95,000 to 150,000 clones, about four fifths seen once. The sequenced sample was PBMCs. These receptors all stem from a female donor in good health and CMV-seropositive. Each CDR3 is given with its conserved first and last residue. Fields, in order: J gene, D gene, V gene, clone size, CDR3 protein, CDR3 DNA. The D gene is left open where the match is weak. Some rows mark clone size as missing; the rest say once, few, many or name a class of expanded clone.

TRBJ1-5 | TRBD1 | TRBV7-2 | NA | CASSSGQGRVDQPQHF | TGTGCCAGCAGCTCTGGACAGGGTAGGGTTGATCAGCCCCAGCATTTT
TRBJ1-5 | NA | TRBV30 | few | CALSYRGNQPQHF | TGTGCCTTGAGCTACAGGGGCAATCAGCCCCAGCATTTT
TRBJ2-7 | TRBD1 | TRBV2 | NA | CASSVDRGPYEQYF | TGTGCCAGCAGTGTGGACAGGGGGCCCTACGAGCAGTACTTC
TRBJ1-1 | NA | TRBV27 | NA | CASSLIENTEAFF | TGTGCCAGCAGTTTAATAGAGAACACTGAAGCTTTCTTT
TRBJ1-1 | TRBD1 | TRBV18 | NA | CASSTGQGSLNTEAFF | TGTGCCAGCTCAACCGGACAGGGGTCGTTGAACACTGAAGCTTTCTTT
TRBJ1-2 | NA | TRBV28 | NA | CASTPGNRAYGYTF | TGTGCCAGCACCCCCGGAAACAGGGCCTATGGCTACACCTTC
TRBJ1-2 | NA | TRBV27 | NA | CASSLSSHNYGYTF | TGTGCCAGCAGTTTATCGAGCCATAACTATGGCTACACCTTC
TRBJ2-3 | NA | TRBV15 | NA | CATSRDGDLITQYF | TGTGCCACCAGCAGAGATGGGGACTTAATAACGCAGTATTTT
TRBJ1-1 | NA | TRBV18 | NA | CASSPPGRVETEAFF | TGTGCCAGCTCACCCCCAGGGAGGGTTGAAACTGAAGCTTTCTTT
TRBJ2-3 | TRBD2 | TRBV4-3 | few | CASSQDGLAGNLDTQYF | TGCGCCAGCAGCCAAGATGGGCTAGCGGGGAATTTGGATACGCAGTATTTT
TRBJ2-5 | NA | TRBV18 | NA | CASSPGMGRAETQYF | TGTGCCAGCTCACCAGGAATGGGCAGGGCGGAGACCCAGTACTTC
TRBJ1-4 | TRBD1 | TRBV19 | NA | CASSSEWRQGGEKLFF | TGTGCCAGTAGTTCCGAGTGGCGACAGGGAGGAGAAAAACTGTTTTTT
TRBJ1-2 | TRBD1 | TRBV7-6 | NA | CASSLGTGVGYTF | TGTGCCAGCAGCTTGGGGACAGGGGTAGGCTACACCTTC
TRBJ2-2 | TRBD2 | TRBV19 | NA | CASGGRVHTNTGELFF | TGTGCCAGTGGTGGGAGGGTCCATACGAACACCGGGGAGCTGTTTTTT
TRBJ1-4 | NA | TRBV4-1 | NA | CASSQESGRGEKLFF | TGCGCCAGCAGCCAAGAATCGGGGCGGGGTGAAAAACTGTTTTTT
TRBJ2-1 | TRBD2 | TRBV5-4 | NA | CASWRGALYNEQFF | TGTGCCAGCTGGCGGGGGGCCCTTTACAATGAGCAGTTCTTC
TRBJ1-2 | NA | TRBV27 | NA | CASRSAGNYGYTF | TGTGCCAGCAGGTCGGCAGGCAACTATGGCTACACCTTC
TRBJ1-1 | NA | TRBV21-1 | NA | CAPLLNTEAFF | TGTGCCCCCCTCTTGAACACTGAAGCTTTCTTT
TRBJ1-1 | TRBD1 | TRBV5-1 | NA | CASSRQGTEAFF | TGCGCCAGCAGCCGACAGGGAACTGAAGCTTTCTTT
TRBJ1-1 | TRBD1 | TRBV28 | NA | CASSITRGRKGNTEAFF | TGTGCCAGCAGTATAACCAGGGGGCGAAAGGGGAACACTGAAGCTTTCTTT
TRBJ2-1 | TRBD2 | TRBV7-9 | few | CASSPGLAGGRSYNEQFF | TGTGCCAGCAGCCCCGGACTAGCGGGGGGGCGGTCCTACAATGAGCAGTTCTTC
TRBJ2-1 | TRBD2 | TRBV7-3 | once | CASSLAGGPLEQFF | TGTGCCAGCAGCTTAGCGGGGGGGCCGTTGGAGCAGTTCTTC
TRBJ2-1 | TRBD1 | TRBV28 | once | CASSSAGQVEYNEQFF | TGTGCCAGCAGTTCGGCGGGACAGGTTGAGTACAATGAGCAGTTCTTC
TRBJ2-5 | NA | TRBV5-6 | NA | CASSWGPTGPQETQYF | TGTGCCAGCAGCTGGGGCCCGACAGGACCGCAAGAGACCCAGTACTTC
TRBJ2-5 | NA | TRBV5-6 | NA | CASSPDRTWEAQYF | TGTGCCAGCAGCCCCGACAGAACCTGGGAGGCCCAGTACTTC
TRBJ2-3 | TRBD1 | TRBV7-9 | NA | CASRTGTGTDTQYF | TGTGCCAGCAGAACCGGGACAGGGACAGATACGCAGTATTTT
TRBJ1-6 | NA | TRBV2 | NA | CASTKDRGYNSPLHF | TGTGCCAGCACGAAGGACCGGGGATATAATTCACCCCTCCACTTT
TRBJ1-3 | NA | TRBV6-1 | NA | CASSEGSRGTIYF | TGTGCCAGCAGTGAAGGGAGTCGAGGCACCATATATTTT